A selection of T cell receptor beta chains follows, all from one sample in a study of blood T cell repertoires in COVID-19. Repertoires were generated with immunoSEQ multiplex PCR, while TCRdb's copy carries only in-frame clones and drops some. The sample includes 540,000 or so clones, less than 90% of them seen just once. Material: peripheral blood. The receptors were sampled from a woman aged 45-65 years with COVID-19, enrolled during active disease. Both conserved end residues are part of each CDR3. Each record gives: V gene, J gene, clone size, D gene, CDR3 protein, CDR3 DNA. D genes are given only for firm matches. Where a row states a size, it is once, few, many or the class of an expanded clone; other rows omit it.

TRBV9	TRBJ2-3	NA	TRBD2	CASSVSGTITDTQYF	TGTGCCAGCAGCGTATCCGGGACTATCACAGATACGCAGTATTTT
TRBV7-9	TRBJ2-3	NA	NA	CASSFLTGLTDTQYF	TGTGCCAGCAGCTTCCTTACAGGGCTCACAGATACGCAGTATTTT
TRBV25-1	TRBJ2-5	NA	NA	CASSQQGFQETQYF	TGTGCCAGCAGTCAACAGGGTTTCCAAGAGACCCAGTACTTC
TRBV29-1	TRBJ1-1	NA	NA	CSVEGTAYTEAFF	TGCAGCGTTGAAGGGACAGCCTACACTGAAGCTTTCTTT
TRBV4-1	TRBJ2-2	few	TRBD2	CASSQVGQRGGTGELFF	TGCGCCAGCAGCCAAGTAGGTCAGCGGGGGGGCACCGGGGAGCTGTTTTTT
TRBV6-5	TRBJ2-1	NA	NA	CASSHPGKSYNEQFF	TGTGCCAGCAGCCACCCGGGAAAGTCCTACAATGAGCAGTTCTTC
TRBV6-5	TRBJ2-3	NA	NA	CASSYALTTDTQYF	TGTGCCAGCAGTTACGCCCTAACCACAGATACGCAGTATTTT
TRBV6-5	TRBJ1-5	once	NA	CASSYSRRSQPQHF	TGTGCCAGCAGTTACTCGAGGAGATCTCAGCCCCAGCATTTT
TRBV19	TRBJ2-7	NA	NA	CASSIESGSSYEQYF	TGTGCCAGTAGTATAGAAAGCGGCAGCTCCTACGAGCAGTACTTC
TRBV2	TRBJ2-1	NA	TRBD2	CASSESSGGPKVQFF	TGTGCCAGCAGCGAGAGTAGCGGGGGGCCGAAGGTGCAGTTCTTC
TRBV7-2	TRBJ2-1	NA	NA	CASSLDSRDEQFF	TGTGCCAGCAGCTTAGACAGCCGCGATGAGCAGTTCTTC
TRBV5-1	TRBJ1-1	few	NA	CASMRQGSTEAFF	TGCGCCAGCATGCGGCAGGGGTCGACTGAAGCTTTCTTT
TRBV2	TRBJ2-7	few	NA	CASSEEGYEQYF	TGTGCCAGCAGTGAAGAGGGGTACGAGCAGTACTTC
TRBV27	TRBJ1-2	NA	NA	CASSPYEEGGYTF	TGTGCCAGCAGTCCGTACGAAGAGGGTGGCTACACCTTC
TRBV7-8	TRBJ2-5	NA	NA	CASSLGGGRETQYF	TGTGCCAGCAGCTTAGGGGGGGGGCGAGAGACCCAGTACTTC
TRBV30	TRBJ1-3	NA	NA	CAWQGGGNTIYF	TGTGCCTGGCAGGGAGGAGGAAACACCATATATTTT
TRBV5-1	TRBJ2-7	NA	NA	CASSLGGTLGEQYF	TGCGCCAGCAGCTTGGGCGGGACCTTGGGGGAGCAGTACTTC
TRBV11-2	TRBJ2-7	NA	TRBD2	CASYGGNEQYF	TGTGCCAGCTACGGGGGGAACGAGCAGTACTTC
TRBV7-9	TRBJ1-2	few	NA	CASSLGMDSINGYTF	TGTGCCAGCAGCTTGGGCATGGACAGCATCAATGGCTACACCTTC
TRBV27	TRBJ1-6	NA	TRBD1	CASSLAGQAFKSPLHF	TGTGCCAGCAGTTTAGCGGGACAGGCGTTTAAGTCACCCCTCCACTTT
TRBV3-1/TRBV3-2	TRBJ1-3	NA	NA	CASSQDLTREGNTIYF	TGTGCCAGCAGCCAAGATCTGACCCGGGAGGGAAACACCATATATTTT
TRBV7-9	TRBJ1-1	NA	NA	CASSPSTPGAFF	TGTGCCAGCAGCCCCTCAACCCCCGGGGCTTTCTTT
TRBV18	TRBJ1-1	once	NA	CASSPTVGGPGTEAFF	TGTGCCAGCTCACCAACGGTCGGGGGACCTGGAACTGAAGCTTTCTTT
TRBV4-1	TRBJ2-6	NA	NA	CASSHGSSGANVLTF	TGCGCCAGCAGCCATGGGAGTTCCGGGGCCAACGTCCTGACTTTC
TRBV7-9	TRBJ2-7	NA	NA	CASSLLSALVGEQYF	TGTGCCAGCAGCTTATTGAGTGCTCTCGTCGGTGAGCAGTACTTC
TRBV20-1	TRBJ1-3	NA	NA	CSAVSGNTIYF	TGCAGTGCCGTCTCTGGAAACACCATATATTTT
TRBV10-3	TRBJ1-1	NA	TRBD1	CAISESRDRVPEAFF	TGTGCCATCAGTGAGTCCCGGGACAGGGTTCCTGAAGCTTTCTTT
TRBV9	TRBJ1-2	NA	TRBD1	CASSVRTGLYGYTF	TGTGCCAGCAGCGTGAGGACAGGGCTCTATGGCTACACCTTC
TRBV27	TRBJ1-1	NA	NA	CASSFGLSTEAFF	TGTGCCAGCAGTTTTGGTCTCAGCACTGAAGCTTTCTTT
TRBV6-5	TRBJ2-3	NA	NA	CASGVAATDTQYF	TGTGCCAGCGGGGTAGCGGCTACAGATACGCAGTATTTT
TRBV12-3/TRBV12-4	TRBJ2-7	NA	NA	CASSFGGYEQYF	TGTGCCAGCAGCTTCGGGGGCTACGAGCAGTACTTC
TRBV12-5	TRBJ1-6	NA	TRBD1	CASGPRTGGNSPLHF	TGTGCTAGTGGCCCAAGGACAGGGGGCAATTCACCCCTCCACTTT
TRBV7-6	TRBJ1-6	NA	NA	CASSLSPGNNSPLHF	TGTGCCAGCAGCTTATCGCCCGGGAATAATTCACCCCTCCACTTT
TRBV28	TRBJ1-4	NA	NA	CVTTVYNEKLFF	TGTGTCACCACTGTTTATAATGAAAAACTGTTTTTT
TRBV18	TRBJ1-1	NA	NA	CASSREGGTEAFF	TGTGCCAGCTCACGAGAAGGGGGCACTGAAGCTTTCTTT
TRBV6-6	TRBJ2-2	once	NA	CASSQGQMNTGELFF	TGTGCCAGCAGTCAAGGACAGATGAACACCGGGGAGCTGTTTTTT
TRBV5-4	TRBJ2-1	NA	TRBD2	CASSLPSGGAYYNEQFF	TGTGCCAGCAGCTTGCCTAGCGGGGGGGCCTACTACAATGAGCAGTTCTTC
TRBV25-1	TRBJ2-1	NA	NA	CASIGTPESSYNEQFF	TGTGCCAGCATCGGGACACCTGAGAGCTCCTACAATGAGCAGTTCTTC
TRBV5-6	TRBJ2-1	NA	NA	CASSFNQANEQFF	TGTGCCAGCAGCTTTAATCAGGCGAATGAGCAGTTCTTC